Here is one T cell receptor (beta chain) with its context. It has no known antigen specificity. Nothing much larger sits one base from this clone, and base qualities are not available. Library preparation was by PCR. The reads were generated on an Illumina HiSeq 2500. TCR libraries were prepared with molecular barcoding, using unique molecular identifiers to normalize TCRbeta repertoire quantification. TCRdb passed the public sequencing reads through fastp at Q25 and MiXCR, retaining productive beta sequences. Each record represents a unique CDR3 protein, reported with the most common genes and DNA among its rows. For this sample there are about 610,000 distinct CDR3 sequences; roughly a tenth appear just once. Of the sample, 4% to 5% falls within the top ten clones. These data are taken from a study of T-cell reconstitution after alpha-beta-depleted transplantation in children listed by TCRdb under 2016. Study-level background: The study quantitatively tracked T-cell immune reconstitution after TCRalphabeta/CD19-depleted allogeneic hematopoietic cell transplantation in children using TCR repertoire profiling.

The CDR3 starts with the cysteine, ends with the phenylalanine, and has 15 residues. The kept DNA is CDR3 alone, 45 bases in frame from the first base. From the germline V gene, CDR1 is KGHDR and CDR2 is SFDVKD. The junction shows trimming of 4 bases on V and 2 bases on J, and the gene matches do not reach 4 bases of it. The receptor's source is a human donor who donated a stem cell graft to a child with acute myeloid leukemia. The chain is made from TRBV24-1 and TRBJ1-5; TRBD1 matches 7 bases in the middle. The sequences come from PBMCs from the stem cell graft donor, collected from the stem cell graft. The CDR3 is CATSDGTGGNQPQHF. The DNA sequence is given as TGTGCCACCAGTGACGGTACAGGGGGCAATCAGCCCCAGCATTTT.